This T cell receptor beta chain was retrieved from a study of vaccination effects on CD4 cells after COVID-19. Across the study: Vaccine administered to participants consisted of two doses of either BNT162b2 or mRNA-1273.

Sequenced by immunoSEQ multiplex PCR; TCRdb stores in-frame clones only, minus some. This sample has 74,000 or so clones; roughly 80% occur once, and the top ten carry 12%. For this clone: No antigen is known for it.

Peptide-pool stimulation followed by sequencing identified expanded antigen-specific CD4+ clonotypes in the ViraFEST assay. When around ten days of culture had elapsed, CD4+ T cells were isolated. Nucleocapsid antibodies stayed negative before and after vaccination, showing no earlier SARS-CoV-2 infection. Peptides at roughly 10 ug/ml and IL-2 at approximately 9.1 IU/ml were added to approximately 2 million PBMC per well. A half-volume exchange with IL-2 medium occurred on days 3 and 7. From germline, CDR1 is KGHDR and CDR2 SFDVKD. This CDR3 is 18 amino acids long. Germline trimming cut 5 bases from V and 2 bases from J; bases unmatched to any gene: 11.

The origin of this receptor is a human donor who received a COVID-19 vaccine. The sample here was CD4+ T cells from PBMCs cultured with SARS-CoV-2 spike peptides, taken before COVID-19 vaccination. The rearrangement uses TRBV24-1 and TRBJ2-6, with 7 bases that match TRBD1. DNA of the CDR3: TGTGCCACCAGTGCCAGAACCGGACAGGAGGCTGGGGCCAACGTCCTGACTTTC. It translates to CATSARTGQEAGANVLTF.